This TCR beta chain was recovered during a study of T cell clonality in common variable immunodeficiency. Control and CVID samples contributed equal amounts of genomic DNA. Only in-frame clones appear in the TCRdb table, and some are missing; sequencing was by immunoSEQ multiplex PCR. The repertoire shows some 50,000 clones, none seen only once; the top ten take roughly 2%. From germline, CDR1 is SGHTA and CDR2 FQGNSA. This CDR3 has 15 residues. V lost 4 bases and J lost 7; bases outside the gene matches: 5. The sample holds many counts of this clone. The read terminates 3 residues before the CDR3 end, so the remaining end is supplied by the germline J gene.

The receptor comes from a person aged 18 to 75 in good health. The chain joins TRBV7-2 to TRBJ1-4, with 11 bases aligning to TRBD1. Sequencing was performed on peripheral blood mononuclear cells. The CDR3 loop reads CASSWGTGGFEKLFF. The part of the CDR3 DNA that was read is TGTGCCAGCAGCTGGGGGACAGGGGGGTTTGAAAAA.